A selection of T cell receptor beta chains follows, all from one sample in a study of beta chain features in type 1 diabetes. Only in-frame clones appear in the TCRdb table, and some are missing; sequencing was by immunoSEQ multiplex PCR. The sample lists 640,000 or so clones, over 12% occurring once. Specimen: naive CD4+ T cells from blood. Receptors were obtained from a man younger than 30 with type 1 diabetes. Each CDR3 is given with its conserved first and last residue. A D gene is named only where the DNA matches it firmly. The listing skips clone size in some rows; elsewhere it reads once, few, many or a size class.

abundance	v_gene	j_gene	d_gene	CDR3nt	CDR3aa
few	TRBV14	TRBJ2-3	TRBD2	TGTGCCAGCAGCCAAACGACTAGCTACGCAGATACGCAGTATTTT	CASSQTTSYADTQYF
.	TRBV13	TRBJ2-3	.	TGTGCCAGCAGCTTTCGAATGCAGGACTGGGGCACAGATACGCAGTATTTT	CASSFRMQDWGTDTQYF
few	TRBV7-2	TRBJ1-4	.	TGTGCCAGCAGCCCACGGGGAGAAAAACTGTTTTTT	CASSPRGEKLFF
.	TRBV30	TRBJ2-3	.	TGTGCCTGGAGTCGAAGGGGCAGGACAGATACGCAGTATTTT	CAWSRRGRTDTQYF
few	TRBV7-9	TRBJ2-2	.	TGTGCCAGCGGTTCGGTCAAGAGTTCGGGGGAGCTGTTTTTT	CASGSVKSSGELFF
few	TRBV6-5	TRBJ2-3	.	TGTGCCAGCAGTTACTCTCCGGGTACGGGAGATACGCAGTATTTT	CASSYSPGTGDTQYF
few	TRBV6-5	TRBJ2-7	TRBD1	TGTGCCAGCACCAGCGGACAGGGCTACGAGCAGTACTTC	CASTSGQGYEQYF
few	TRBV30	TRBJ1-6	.	TGTGCCTGGAGTGTCAAGACCGGATCACCCCTCCACTTT	CAWSVKTGSPLHF
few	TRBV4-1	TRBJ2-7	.	TGCGCCAGCAGCCAAGATTTGGGCTGGGAACGAGACTACGAGCAGTACTTC	CASSQDLGWERDYEQYF
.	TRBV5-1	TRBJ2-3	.	TGCGCCAGCAGTGACGGGTCGATCTACAACACAGATACGCAGTATTTT	CASSDGSIYNTDTQYF
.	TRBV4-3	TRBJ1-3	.	TGCGCCAGCAGCCCCACGGGGAAGGGAAACACCATATATTTT	CASSPTGKGNTIYF
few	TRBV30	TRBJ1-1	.	TGTGCCTGGAGTAACCACCTCAGTGACACTGAAGCTTTCTTT	CAWSNHLSDTEAFF
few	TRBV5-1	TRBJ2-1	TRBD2	TGCGCCAGCAGCTCCTCACTAGCGGGAGGCTCTGAGCAGTTCTTC	CASSSSLAGGSEQFF
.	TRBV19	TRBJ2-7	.	TGTGCCAGTAGTGTAGCCGGGACGGGACTCTACGAGCAGTACTTC	CASSVAGTGLYEQYF
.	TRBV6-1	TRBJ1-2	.	TGTGCCAGCAGTGACGCGGAGGGGCGTGACTATGGCTACACCTTC	CASSDAEGRDYGYTF
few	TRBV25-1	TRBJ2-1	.	TGTGCCAGCAGTTCCTTGGCTGAGCAGTTCTTC	CASSSLAEQFF
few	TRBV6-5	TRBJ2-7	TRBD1	TGTGCCAGCAGTTACTCGGGACAGTACTCCTACGAGCAGTACTTC	CASSYSGQYSYEQYF
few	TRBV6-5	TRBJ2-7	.	TGTGCCAGCAGTTACATCTCTGGGGCGAGATACGAGCAGTACTTC	CASSYISGARYEQYF
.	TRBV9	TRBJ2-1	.	TGTGCCAGCAGCACCGGCGGGTCCGCGGAGCAGTTCTTC	CASSTGGSAEQFF
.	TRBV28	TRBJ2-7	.	TGTGCCAGCAGTTCTCCGGGCCACGAGCAGTACTTC	CASSSPGHEQYF
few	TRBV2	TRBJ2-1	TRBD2	TGTGCCAGCAGTGAAACGGGAGGATTCTCCTACAATGAGCAGTTCTTC	CASSETGGFSYNEQFF
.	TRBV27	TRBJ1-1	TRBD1	TGTGCCAGCAGTTTACTTTCGAGGACAGGGCGGAACACTGAAGCTTTCTTT	CASSLLSRTGRNTEAFF
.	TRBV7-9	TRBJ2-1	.	TGTGCCAGCAGCTTAAGGGGTAGCTTCTACAATGAGCAGTTCTTC	CASSLRGSFYNEQFF
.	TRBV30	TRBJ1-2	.	TGTGCCTGGAGTGTAGCCGGGGGCTACACCTTC	CAWSVAGGYTF
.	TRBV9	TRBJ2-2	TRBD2	TGTGCCAGCAGCGATCGCTCTAGCGGGAATACGCTGCGGGGGGAGCTGTTTTTT	CASSDRSSGNTLRGELFF
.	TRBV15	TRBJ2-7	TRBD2	TGTGCCACCAGCCAGATTTCGACGGGACTAGCGGGCATCTACGAGCAGTACTTC	CATSQISTGLAGIYEQYF
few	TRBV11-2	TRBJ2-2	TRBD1	TGTGCCAGCAGCCTGGGACAGGGGGTCACCGGGGAGCTGTTTTTT	CASSLGQGVTGELFF
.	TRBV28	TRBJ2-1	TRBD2	TGTGCCAGCAGTTTATTGTCTAGCGGGAGAAGGAATGAGCAGTTCTTC	CASSLLSSGRRNEQFF